These 18 T cell receptor beta chains share one sample of origin, sequenced in a study of cytomegalovirus exposure and HLA in healthy donors (dated by TCRdb to 2016 to 2017). Preparation of the library involved the immunoSEQ multiplex PCR assay. The multiplex PCR relied on a mix of 60 forward primers for TCR Vbeta segments and 13 reverse primers for TCR Jbeta segments. The table was pulled from immuneACCESS by TCRdb, which kept in-frame rearrangements only. Such tables lose some clones; where checked, under half of the loss comes from unresolved V genes, and the rest has no known cause. Across this sample there are some 120,000 clones, with over 60% seen only once. The ten largest clones capture over 1% of the sample. The material sequenced was PBMCs. Receptors originate from a human donor in good health.

This chain links TRBV7-9 with TRBJ2-7; 7 bases match TRBD1. This CDR3 has 13 residues. Looked up from germline, CDR1 is SEHNR and CDR2 is FQNEAQ (reference sequence). J lost 6 bases, V lost 5 bases, and 7 bases had no gene match. CDR3 in amino acids: CASSRTGQLEQYF. The CDR3, as DNA: TGTGCCAGCAGCCGGACAGGACAGCTCGAGCAGTACTTC.

This clone has only a few counts. The rearrangement joins TRBV2 to TRBJ1-5; D gene unclear. Germline values: CDR1 SNHLY, CDR2 FYNNEI. CDR3 length: 14 residues. Deletions cut 1 base from V and 5 bases from J, with 9 bases between. The CDR3 DNA sequence: TGTGCCAGCAGTGAAGAACCGACTTATCAGCCCCAGCATTTT. Its protein is CASSEEPTYQPQHF.

This clone was seen only a few times. The chain combines TRBV6-6 with TRBJ1-6; TRBD1 aligns across 7 bases. The CDR3 covers 15 residues. Germline CDR1 is MNHNY and CDR2 is SVGAGI (reference sequence). Losses at the gene ends were 5 bases for V and 5 bases for J; bases not matched to a gene: 6. The CDR3 coding sequence is TGTGCCAGCAGTAAGACGCAGGGGGATAATTCACCCCTCCACTTT. It translates to CASSKTQGDNSPLHF.

The DNA of the CDR3 is TGCGCCAGCAGCACGCGGGGGCGCACAGATACGCAGTATTTT. Its protein is CASSTRGRTDTQYF. The chain employs TRBV5-1 and TRBJ2-3, with D possibly TRBD2 on 7 matching bases. V lost 4 bases and J lost 1, with 10 bases in between. Germline lookup yields CDR1 SGHRS and CDR2 YFSETQ. The CDR3 extends over 14 amino acids.

This rearrangement joins TRBV7-9 to TRBJ2-3, with a possible D match to TRBD1 (5 bases). The germline gives CDR1 SEHNR, CDR2 FQNEAQ (reference sequence). There are 16 residues in the CDR3. V was shortened by 3 bases and J by 4 bases, with 17 bases between the two germline ends. The CDR3 spells CASSFWVGAQADTQYF. In DNA, the CDR3 is TGTGCCAGCAGCTTTTGGGTTGGGGCCCAAGCAGATACGCAGTATTTT.

This clone was seen only a few times. The rearrangement links TRBV27 to TRBJ1-4; perhaps TRBD1 as D (5 bases). V lost 1 base to trimming and J lost 12 bases, with 15 bases between them. The CDR3 loop spans 14 amino acids. Germline-derived CDR1 and CDR2 are MNHEY and SMNVEV (reference sequence). The CDR3 bases are TGTGCCAGCAGTTTATTTGGGGGAGGGTCGGAACTGTTTTTT. Protein sequence: CASSLFGGGSELFF. Full variable domain (outside the CDR3, taken from reference TRBV27 and TRBJ1-4): EAQVTQNPRYLITVTGKKLTVTCSQNMNHEYMSWYRQDPGLGLRQIYYSMNVEVTDKGDVPEGYKVSRKEKRNFPLILESPSPNQTSLYFCASSLFGGGSELFFGSGTQLSVL.

The gene calls are TRBV7-9 and TRBJ2-5; D gene ambiguous. The CDR3 is 15 amino acids. CDR1 is SEHNR and CDR2 is FQNEAQ in the germline V gene (reference sequence). The germline V and J ends were trimmed by 0 bases and 0 bases, with 8 bases remaining between them. Here the CDR3 DNA reads TGTGCCAGCAGCTTAGCGGCTAGGTACCAAGAGACCCAGTACTTC. Encoded protein: CASSLAARYQETQYF.

This clone has a handful of counts. V usage is TRBV2 and J usage is TRBJ1-1; D is perhaps TRBD1 (6 bases). Looked up from germline, CDR1 is SNHLY and CDR2 is FYNNEI. The CDR3 sequence is 13 residues long. The V end was cut by 8 bases, the J end by 6 bases, with 16 bases between. CDR3 DNA: TGTGCCAGCGCCGCACTTGGGGGCGCTGAAGCTTTCTTT. It yields the protein CASAALGGAEAFF.

This sequence joins TRBV28 and TRBJ2-3; 8 positions agree with TRBD1. The V gene end was trimmed by 6 bases and the J gene end by 3 bases; junction bases not matched to a gene: 11. The length of the CDR3 is 16 residues. From germline, CDR1 is MDHEN and CDR2 SYDVKM. The CDR3 loop is CASSQTGGSQTDTQYF. The CDR3 DNA sequence: TGTGCCAGCAGCCAAACAGGGGGATCGCAGACAGATACGCAGTATTTT.

The chain is built from TRBV2 and TRBJ2-5, with a weak D call TRBD2 (5 bases). V dropped 8 bases and J dropped 4 bases, with 20 bases sitting between them. This CDR3 is 15 amino acids long. CDR1 SNHLY and CDR2 FYNNEI come from the germline V gene. CDR3 protein: CASDKGSAGRETQYF. The DNA for the CDR3 is TGTGCCAGCGACAAAGGAAGCGCGGGTCGAGAGACCCAGTACTTC.

The V gene is TRBV9, the J gene TRBJ1-2; D gene uncertain. Germline V gene data show CDR1 as SGDLS and CDR2 as YYNGEE. The CDR3 extends over 16 amino acids. Trimming shortened V by 0 bases and J by 0 bases, and 12 bases separated the two germline ends. In DNA, the CDR3 is TGTGCCAGCAGCGTAGGGGGAGGCGGATCTAACTATGGCTACACCTTC. Protein: CASSVGGGGSNYGYTF.

The chain uses TRBV4-1 and TRBJ1-5, with D perhaps TRBD1 (6 bases). Germline V gene data show CDR1 as MGHRA and CDR2 as YSYEKL. The CDR3 sequence is 15 residues long. Trimming removed 1 base at V and 1 base at J, with 8 bases between. CDR3 bases: TGCGCCAGCAGCCAAGCCAGGGGAAGCAATCAGCCCCAGCATTTT. This sequence encodes CASSQARGSNQPQHF.

The rearrangement joins TRBV15 to TRBJ2-5; a weak D match, TRBD2 (6 bases). Trimming shortened V by 0 bases and J by 3 bases, and 14 bases separated the two germline ends. Germline loops: CDR1 LNHNV, CDR2 YYDKDF (reference sequence). The CDR3 runs to 16 residues. The CDR3 is CATSRDEAGRKETQYF. The CDR3 nucleotides are TGTGCCACCAGCAGAGATGAGGCGGGAAGAAAAGAGACCCAGTACTTC.

The chain is built from TRBV2 and TRBJ2-2, with D hard to call. Per germline, CDR1 SNHLY and CDR2 FYNNEI. This CDR3 region has 15 residues. V was trimmed by 4 bases and J by 4 bases, leaving 13 bases between them. The CDR3 DNA reads as TGTGCCAGCAGTGTAGTTCGGGTTGGCACCGGGGAGCTGTTTTTT. It is translated as CASSVVRVGTGELFF.

This chain links TRBV5-5 with TRBJ1-1; tentatively, D is TRBD1 (5 bases). V lost 4 bases and J 5 bases, leaving 12 bases between the germline ends. The CDR3 runs 13 residues. Germline V gene sequence: CDR1 SGHKS, CDR2 YYEKEE (reference sequence). The CDR3 is CASSIPGGTEAFF. Written as DNA, the CDR3 is TGTGCCAGCAGCATCCCGGGGGGAACTGAAGCTTTCTTT.

This chain connects TRBV6-6 to TRBJ1-1; D ambiguous. Per germline, CDR1 MNHNY and CDR2 SVGAGI (reference sequence). The CDR3 loop spans 14 amino acids. Trimming removed 7 bases from V and 1 base from J, with 13 bases in between. The CDR3 here is CASNRLSRNTEAFF. The CDR3 region has the DNA TGTGCCAGCAATCGTCTGTCCAGGAACACTGAAGCTTTCTTT.

This chain connects TRBV7-2 to TRBJ2-5; 11 bases align to TRBD2. This CDR3 is 16 amino acids long. Per germline, CDR1 SGHTA and CDR2 FQGNSA. V trimming: 2 bases; J trimming: 2 bases; junction bases outside the gene matches: 4. CDR3 sequence reads: CASSLSPSGGQETQYF. The CDR3 nucleotides are TGTGCCAGCAGCTTATCCCCTAGCGGGGGGCAAGAGACCCAGTACTTC.

The chain recombines TRBV7-3 with TRBJ2-1; 14 positions agree with TRBD2. Trimming took 5 bases from V and 8 from J; bases not matched to a gene: 5. Germline V gene data show CDR1 as SGHTA and CDR2 as FQGTGA. The CDR3 is 15 residues long. This CDR3 is CASSAGLAGGDEQFF. CDR3 bases: TGTGCCAGCAGCGCCGGACTAGCGGGGGGCGATGAGCAGTTCTTC.